Below, one T cell receptor beta chain is given with its context. What it binds is unknown. With no T cell sorting beforehand, total RNA was isolated from whole blood. The sample comes from a study of monozygotic twins with inflammatory bowel disease. Study-level findings and limits: IBD patients carried less diverse TCRbeta repertoires (inverse Simpson) than healthy co-twins. Limited power may explain why concordant and discordant twins showed no difference in repertoire similarity.

From germline, CDR1 is WSHSY and CDR2 SAAADI. The CDR3 has 15 amino acids. Researchers put TCRalpha and TCRbeta cDNA through two nested PCRs lasting approximately 16 and 9 cycles. From its re-call of the 5' RACE reads, TCRdb lists each CDR3 protein once, without DNA. This sample's table has 300,000 to 350,000 distinct CDR3 sequences. The chain combines TRBV10-2 with TRBJ2-2; the D gene TCRdb calls, TRBD2, cannot be checked with no DNA. The TCR comes from a human donor with ulcerative colitis or Crohn's disease, or a healthy co-twin of an affected twin (not recorded which). Sample: blood. CDR3 sequence reads: CASRKREGNTGELFF.